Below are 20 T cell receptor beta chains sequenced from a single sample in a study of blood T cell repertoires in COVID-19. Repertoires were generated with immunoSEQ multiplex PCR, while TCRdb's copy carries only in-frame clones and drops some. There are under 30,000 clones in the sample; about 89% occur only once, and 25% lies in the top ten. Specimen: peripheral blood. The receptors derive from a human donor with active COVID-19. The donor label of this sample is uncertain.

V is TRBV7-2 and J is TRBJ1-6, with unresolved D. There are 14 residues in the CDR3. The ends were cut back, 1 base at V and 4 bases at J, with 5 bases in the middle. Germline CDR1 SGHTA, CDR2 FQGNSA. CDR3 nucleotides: TGTGCCAGCAGCTTAGAGCCATATAATTCACCCCTCCACTTT. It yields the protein CASSLEPYNSPLHF. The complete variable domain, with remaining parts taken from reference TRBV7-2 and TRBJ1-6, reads GAGVSQSPSNKVTEKGKDVELRCDPISGHTALYWYRQSLGQGLEFLIYFQGNSAPDKSGLPSDRFSAERTGGSVSTLTIQRTQQEDSAVYLCASSLEPYNSPLHFGNGTRLTVT.

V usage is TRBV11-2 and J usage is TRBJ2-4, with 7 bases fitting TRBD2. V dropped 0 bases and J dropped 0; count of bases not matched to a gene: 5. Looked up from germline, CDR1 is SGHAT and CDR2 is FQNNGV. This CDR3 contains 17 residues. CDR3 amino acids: CASSLDPGGIAKNIQYF. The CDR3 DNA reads TGTGCCAGCAGCTTAGACCCGGGAGGCATAGCCAAAAACATTCAGTACTTC.

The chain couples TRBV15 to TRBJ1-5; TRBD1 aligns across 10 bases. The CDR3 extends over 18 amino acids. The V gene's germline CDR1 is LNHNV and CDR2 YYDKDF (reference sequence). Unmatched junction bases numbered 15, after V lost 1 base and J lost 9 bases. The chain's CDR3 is CATSRGGPGQGFQWPQHF. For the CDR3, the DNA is TGTGCCACCAGCAGAGGGGGCCCGGGACAGGGGTTTCAGTGGCCCCAGCATTTT.

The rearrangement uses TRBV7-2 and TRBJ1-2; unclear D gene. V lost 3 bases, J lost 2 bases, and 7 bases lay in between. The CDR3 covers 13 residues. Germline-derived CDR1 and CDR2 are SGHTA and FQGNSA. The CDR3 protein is CASSFEGNYGYTF. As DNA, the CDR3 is TGTGCCAGCAGCTTTGAGGGAAACTATGGCTACACCTTC.

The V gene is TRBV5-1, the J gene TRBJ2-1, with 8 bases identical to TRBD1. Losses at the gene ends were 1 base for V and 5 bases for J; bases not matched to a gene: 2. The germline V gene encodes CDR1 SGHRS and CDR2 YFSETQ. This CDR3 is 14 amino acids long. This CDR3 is CASSLTGGNNEQFF. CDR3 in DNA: TGCGCCAGCAGCTTGACAGGGGGAAACAATGAGCAGTTCTTC.

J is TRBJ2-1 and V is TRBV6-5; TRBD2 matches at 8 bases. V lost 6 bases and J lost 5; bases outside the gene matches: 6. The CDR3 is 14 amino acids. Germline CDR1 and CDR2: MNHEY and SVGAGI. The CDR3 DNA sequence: TGTGCCAGCAGATCCGGGACTAGGCACAATGAGCAGTTCTTC. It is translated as CASRSGTRHNEQFF.

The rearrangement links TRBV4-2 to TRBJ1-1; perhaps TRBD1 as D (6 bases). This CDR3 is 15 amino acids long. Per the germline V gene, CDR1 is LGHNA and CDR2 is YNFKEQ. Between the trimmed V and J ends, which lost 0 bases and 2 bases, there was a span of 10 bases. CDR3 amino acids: CASSQERQENTEAFF. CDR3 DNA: TGTGCCAGCAGCCAAGAAAGACAGGAAAACACTGAAGCTTTCTTT.

The chain's CDR3 is CASSLEGYAEAFF. The CDR3 DNA reads as TGTGCCAGCAGCTTGGAGGGGTACGCTGAAGCTTTCTTT. J is TRBJ1-1 and V is TRBV5-8; a possible D gene is TRBD1 (5 bases). This CDR3 spans 13 amino acids. Trimming stripped 0 bases from V and 6 bases from J, with 9 bases between. Germline V gene lookup returns CDR1 SGHTS and CDR2 YDEGEE. The full variable domain, with the rest looked up from reference TRBV5-8 and TRBJ1-1, is EAGVTQSPTHLIKTRGQQATLRCSPISGHTSVYWYQQALGLGLQFLLWYDEGEERNRGNFPPRFSGRQFPNYSSELNVNALELEDSALYLCASSLEGYAEAFFGQGTRLTVV.

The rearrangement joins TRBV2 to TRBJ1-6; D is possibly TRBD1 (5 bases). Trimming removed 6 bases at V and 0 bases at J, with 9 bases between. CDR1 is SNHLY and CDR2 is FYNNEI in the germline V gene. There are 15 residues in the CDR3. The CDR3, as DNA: TGTGCCAGCAGCGGGGACTCCTCCTATAATTCACCCCTCCACTTT. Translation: CASSGDSSYNSPLHF.

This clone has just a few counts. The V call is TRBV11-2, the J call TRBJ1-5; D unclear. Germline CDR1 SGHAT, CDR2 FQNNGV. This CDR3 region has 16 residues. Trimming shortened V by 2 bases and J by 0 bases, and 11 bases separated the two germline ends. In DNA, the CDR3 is TGTGCCAGCAGCTTATTCTCGGGTGTTAGCAATCAGCCCCAGCATTTT. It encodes CASSLFSGVSNQPQHF.

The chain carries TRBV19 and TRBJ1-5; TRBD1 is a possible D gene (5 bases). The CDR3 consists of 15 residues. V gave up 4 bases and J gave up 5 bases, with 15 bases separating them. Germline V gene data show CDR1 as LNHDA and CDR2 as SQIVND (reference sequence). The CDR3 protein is CASSRGEGLDQPQHF. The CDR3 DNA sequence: TGTGCCAGTAGTAGGGGGGAGGGACTGGATCAGCCCCAGCATTTT.

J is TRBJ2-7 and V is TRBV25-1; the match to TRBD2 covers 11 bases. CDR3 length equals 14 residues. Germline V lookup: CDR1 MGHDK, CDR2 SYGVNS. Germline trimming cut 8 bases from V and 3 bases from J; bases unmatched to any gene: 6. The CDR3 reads CASARTSGFYEQYF. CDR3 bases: TGTGCCAGCGCTAGGACTAGCGGGTTCTACGAGCAGTACTTC.

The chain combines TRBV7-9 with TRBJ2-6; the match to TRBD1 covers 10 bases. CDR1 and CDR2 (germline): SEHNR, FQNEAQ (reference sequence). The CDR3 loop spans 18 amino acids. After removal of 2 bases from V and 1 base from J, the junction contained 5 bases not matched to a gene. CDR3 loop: CASSLSGTGASGANVLTF. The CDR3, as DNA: TGTGCCAGCAGCTTAAGTGGGACAGGGGCTTCTGGGGCCAACGTCCTGACTTTC. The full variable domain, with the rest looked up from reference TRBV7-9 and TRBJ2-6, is DTGVSQNPRHKITKRGQNVTFRCDPISEHNRLYWYRQTLGQGPEFLTYFQNEAQLEKSRLLSDRFSAERPKGSFSTLEIQRTEQGDSAMYLCASSLSGTGASGANVLTFGAGSRLTVL.

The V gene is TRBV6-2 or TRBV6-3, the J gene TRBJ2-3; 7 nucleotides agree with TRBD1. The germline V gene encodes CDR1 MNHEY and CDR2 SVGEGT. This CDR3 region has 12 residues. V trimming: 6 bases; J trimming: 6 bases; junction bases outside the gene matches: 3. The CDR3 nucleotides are TGTGCCAGCAGCCCGACAGGGGATACGCAGTATTTT. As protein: CASSPTGDTQYF.

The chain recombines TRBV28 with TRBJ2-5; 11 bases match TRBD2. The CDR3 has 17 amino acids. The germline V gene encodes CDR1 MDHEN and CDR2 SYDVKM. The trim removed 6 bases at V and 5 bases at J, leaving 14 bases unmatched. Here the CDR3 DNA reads TGTGCCAGCAGCGATTTAAGGCTAGCGGGGGGCGGGGAGACCCAGTACTTC. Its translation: CASSDLRLAGGGETQYF.

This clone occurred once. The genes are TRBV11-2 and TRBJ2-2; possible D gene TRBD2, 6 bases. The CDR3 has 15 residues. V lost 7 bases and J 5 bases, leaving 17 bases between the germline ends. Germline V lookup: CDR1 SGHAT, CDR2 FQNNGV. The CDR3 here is CASNFALGGTGELFF. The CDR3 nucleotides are TGTGCCAGCAACTTCGCGCTGGGGGGAACCGGGGAGCTGTTTTTT.

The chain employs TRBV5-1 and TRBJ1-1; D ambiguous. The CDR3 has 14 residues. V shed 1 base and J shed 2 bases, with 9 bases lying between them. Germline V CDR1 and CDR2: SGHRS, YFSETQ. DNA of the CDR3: TGCGCCAGCAGCTTGAGCTCCACCAACACTGAAGCTTTCTTT. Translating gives CASSLSSTNTEAFF. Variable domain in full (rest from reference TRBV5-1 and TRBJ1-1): KAGVTQTPRYLIKTRGQQVTLSCSPISGHRSVSWYQQTPGQGLQFLFEYFSETQRNKGNFPGRFSGRQFSNSRSEMNVSTLELGDSALYLCASSLSSTNTEAFFGQGTRLTVV.

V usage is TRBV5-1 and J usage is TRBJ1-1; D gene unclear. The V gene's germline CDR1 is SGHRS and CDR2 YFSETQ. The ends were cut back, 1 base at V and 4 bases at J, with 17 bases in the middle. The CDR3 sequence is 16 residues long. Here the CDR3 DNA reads TGCGCCAGCAGCTTGTCTGGTGGGTACGGAGGCACTGAAGCTTTCTTT. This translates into CASSLSGGYGGTEAFF.

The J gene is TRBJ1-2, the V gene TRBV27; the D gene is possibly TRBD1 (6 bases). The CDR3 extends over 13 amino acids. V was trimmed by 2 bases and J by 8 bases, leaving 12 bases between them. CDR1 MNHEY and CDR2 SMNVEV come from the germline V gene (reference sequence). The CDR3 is CASSLSAGEGYTF. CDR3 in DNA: TGTGCCAGCAGTTTAAGCGCAGGGGAAGGCTACACCTTC.

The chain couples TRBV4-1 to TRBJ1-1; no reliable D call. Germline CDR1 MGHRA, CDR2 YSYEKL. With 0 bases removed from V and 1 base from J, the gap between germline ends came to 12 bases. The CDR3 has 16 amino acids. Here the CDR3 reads CASSQDRVHQNTEAFF. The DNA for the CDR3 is TGCGCCAGCAGCCAAGATCGCGTGCACCAGAACACTGAAGCTTTCTTT.